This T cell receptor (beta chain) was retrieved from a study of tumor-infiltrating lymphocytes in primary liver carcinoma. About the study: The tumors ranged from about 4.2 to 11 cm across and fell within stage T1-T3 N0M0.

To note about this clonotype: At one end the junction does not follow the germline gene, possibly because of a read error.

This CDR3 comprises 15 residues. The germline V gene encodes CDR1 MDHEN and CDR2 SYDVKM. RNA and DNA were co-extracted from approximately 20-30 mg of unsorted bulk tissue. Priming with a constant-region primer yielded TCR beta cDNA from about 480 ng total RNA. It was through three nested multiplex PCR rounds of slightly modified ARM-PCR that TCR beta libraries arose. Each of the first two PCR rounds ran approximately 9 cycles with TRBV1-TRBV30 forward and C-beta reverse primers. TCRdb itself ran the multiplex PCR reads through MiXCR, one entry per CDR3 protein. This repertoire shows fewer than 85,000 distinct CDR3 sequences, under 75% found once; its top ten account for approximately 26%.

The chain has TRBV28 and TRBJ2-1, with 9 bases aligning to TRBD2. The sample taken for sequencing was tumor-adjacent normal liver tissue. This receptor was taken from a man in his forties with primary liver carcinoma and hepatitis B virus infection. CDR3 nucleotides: TGTACCAGCAGAAATAGCGGGAGCTCCTACAATGAGCAGTTCTTC. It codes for CTSRNSGSSYNEQFF.